The sequence of this TCR beta chain was determined in a study of lymphopenia after photon versus proton radiotherapy. The table came from immunoSEQ multiplex PCR; TCRdb's copy has only in-frame clones and leaves some out. The sample has about 30,000 clones; under 90% are singletons. Study results and caveats: A bigger post-nadir fall in TCR diversity correlated inversely with survival time in deceased patients. Authors raise, but do not show, better survival with proton therapy. Under photons, naive T cells and diversity fell while effector/memory populations rose. After the lymphocyte nadir, photon-treated repertoires showed oligoclonal expansion, especially of CD8+ Temra cells.

V was pared by 1 base and J by 1 base, with 8 bases of the junction left unmatched. Germline V lookup: CDR1 MDHEN, CDR2 SYDVKM. The CDR3 has 18 amino acids. Notes on this clone: The antigen is not known.

The sequencing used peripheral blood, collected from a patient treated with photon-based radiotherapy. The chain couples TRBV28 to TRBJ1-4; 8 bases fit TRBD1. The TCR comes from a woman between 50 and 59 years old with pancreatic cancer. The CDR3 bases are TGTGCCAGCAGTTTATTCAGGGGGCTGATTTTAACTAATGAAAAACTGTTTTTT. It codes for CASSLFRGLILTNEKLFF.